This TCR beta chain originates from a study of blood T cell repertoires in COVID-19. Study summary: Acute and convalescent COVID-19 samples came from the United States, Italy and Spain.

Sequencing used immunoSEQ multiplex PCR; TCRdb keeps in-frame clones, though not all of them. The sample records 15,000 to 20,000 clones, over 85% being singletons. This clonotype was obtained from a human donor in a cohort sampled during active COVID-19. Sequenced input: peripheral blood.

The CDR3 loop reads CASSQSGGYEQYF. DNA of the CDR3: TGTGCCAGCAGCCAATCAGGGGGCTACGAGCAGTACTTC. The V gene is TRBV3-1 (or the pseudogene TRBV3-2), the J gene TRBJ2-7, with 7 bases lining up with TRBD1. The CDR3 has 13 amino acids. V shed 2 bases and J 3 bases; nucleotides not matched to a gene: 1. Per the germline V gene, CDR1 is LGHDT and CDR2 is YNNKEL (reference sequence).